This paragraph covers one T cell receptor (beta chain) sequence. In germline, CDR1 is MGHDK, CDR2 SYGVNS. The CDR3 has 14 residues. V lost 3 bases to trimming and J lost 1 base; unmatched junction nucleotides: 1. The protocol was immunoSEQ multiplex PCR, while the TCRdb copy is restricted to in-frame clones and leaves out a portion. The sample includes approximately 480,000 clones, around 90% of them seen just once. These data belong to a study of Ad26.COV2.S vaccination and SARS-CoV-2 variants. Regarding treatment: 15 to 20 received Ad26.COV2.S at low or high dose, single or two shots; several received placebo; per-sample allocation not given. Collection of the samples took place on day 63 after the first injection of vaccine or placebo. An 18-55-year-old adult in Boston served as donor.

The receptor was derived from a person aged 18-60 years who received the Ad26.COV2.S COVID-19 vaccine or a placebo. Specimen: peripheral blood, collected in a trial of Ad26.COV2.S vaccine versus placebo. V usage is TRBV25-1 and J usage is TRBJ2-3; TRBD2 aligns across 7 bases. The CDR3 here is CASSEAGGTDTQYF. CDR3 sequence (DNA): TGTGCCAGCAGTGAGGCGGGGGGCACAGATACGCAGTATTTT.